Below, 5 T cell receptor beta chains from the same sample are listed, as sequenced in a study of T cells after yellow fever vaccination. TCRdb redid the calling of the 5' RACE reads with MiXCR, one entry per CDR3 protein. The table records under 200,000 distinct CDR3 sequences, about 7% of them present only once. Source: CD4+ T cells sorted from PBMCs, taken about 5 days after the first yellow fever vaccination. These receptors came from a man younger than 35 who received the YFV17D yellow fever vaccine.

This clonotype was seen repeatedly, ten times or more. The rearrangement joins TRBV12-3 or TRBV12-4 to TRBJ2-7; TRBD2 might be the D (5 bases). Trimming removed 5 bases at V and 4 bases at J, with 27 bases between. The CDR3 spans 18 residues. The CDR3, as DNA: TGTGCCAGCAGTCCCCCGAGCGGAGGACCCCCGAGGAGTTACGAGCAGTACTTC. It is translated as CASSPPSGGPPRSYEQYF.

This clonotype was seen many times. This chain joins TRBV30 and TRBJ1-2; D is unclear. This CDR3 contains 11 residues. Trimming left V 4 bases short and J 8 bases short, with 11 bases between. Germline assignment: CDR1 GTSNPN and CDR2 SVGIG (reference sequence). The chain's CDR3 is CAWTPARGYTF. CDR3 nucleotide sequence: TGTGCCTGGACCCCAGCGCGGGGCTACACCTTC.

This clonotype appeared many times. The V and J genes are TRBV5-1 and TRBJ1-1, with unresolved D. The CDR3 runs to 15 residues. From germline, CDR1 is SGHRS and CDR2 YFSETQ. Trimming pared 4 bases from V and 5 bases from J, leaving 18 bases between. The CDR3 here is CASSPSGRSETEAFF. In nucleotides, the CDR3 is TGCGCCAGCAGCCCCTCGGGAAGGAGCGAGACTGAAGCTTTCTTT.

This clonotype was found a few times. V gene TRBV7-8 combines with J gene TRBJ1-2; D gene ambiguous. Per the germline V gene, CDR1 is SGHVS and CDR2 is FQNEAQ. The V end lost 5 bases, the J end lost 4 bases, and 11 bases lay between the germline ends. The length of the CDR3 is 13 residues. The CDR3 nucleotides are TGTGCCAGCAGCGAACAGAGAACCTATGGCTACACCTTC. Its translation is CASSEQRTYGYTF.

This clonotype was observed at least ten times. The chain recombines TRBV4-2 with TRBJ2-1, with 8 bases aligning to TRBD2. J gave up 6 bases and V 0 bases, and 7 bases lay outside the gene matches. The CDR3 is 16 amino acids. Germline CDR1 and CDR2: LGHNA and YNFKEQ. The CDR3 sequence is CASSQDSLRGANEQFF. DNA of the CDR3: TGTGCCAGCAGCCAAGACTCGCTGCGGGGGGCCAATGAGCAGTTCTTC.